Listed below are T cell receptor beta chains from one sample, sequenced in a study of CD8 T cells in ankylosing spondylitis. Each CDR3 protein gets one entry after TCRdb re-called the 5' RACE reads with MiXCR. The table has 100,000 to 150,000 distinct CDR3 sequences, around 7% seen once. The sample was blood, either unsorted or a sorted T cell fraction (not recorded which). These receptors were obtained from a male donor with ankylosing spondylitis or in good health (not recorded which). Both conserved end residues are part of each CDR3. A D gene is named only where the DNA matches it firmly. Not all rows give a size; the values are once, few, many and, for expanded clones, a class.

J gene: TRBJ2-7
clone size: many
V gene: TRBV7-2
D gene: NA
CDR3 protein: CASSTREGSYEQYF
CDR3 DNA: TGTGCCAGCAGCACTCGTGAGGGCTCCTACGAGCAGTACTTC

J gene: TRBJ1-3
clone size: few
V gene: TRBV20-1
D gene: NA
CDR3 protein: CSATPSRASGNTIYF
CDR3 DNA: TGCAGTGCTACCCCCTCGAGGGCCTCTGGAAACACCATATATTTT

J gene: TRBJ2-3
clone size: many
V gene: TRBV7-2
D gene: NA
CDR3 protein: CASSLGDLSTDTQYF
CDR3 DNA: TGTGCCAGCAGCTTGGGGGACCTTAGCACAGATACGCAGTATTTT

J gene: TRBJ2-3
clone size: many
V gene: TRBV29-1
D gene: TRBD2
CDR3 protein: CSVEGTSGETYF
CDR3 DNA: TGCAGCGTTGAAGGGACTAGCGGGGAGACGTATTTT

J gene: TRBJ1-5
clone size: many
V gene: TRBV3-1
D gene: NA
CDR3 protein: CASSQGTSNQPQHF
CDR3 DNA: TGTGCCAGCAGCCAAGGGACTAGCAATCAGCCCCAGCATTTT

J gene: TRBJ2-7
clone size: once
V gene: TRBV20-1
D gene: NA
CDR3 protein: CSASWGSEQYF
CDR3 DNA: TGCAGTGCTAGCTGGGGCTCCGAGCAGTACTTC

J gene: TRBJ1-1
clone size: many
V gene: TRBV5-5
D gene: NA
CDR3 protein: CASSPQGLQNTEAFF
CDR3 DNA: TGTGCCAGCAGCCCCCAGGGACTCCAGAACACTGAAGCTTTCTTT

J gene: TRBJ2-5
clone size: many
V gene: TRBV20-1
D gene: TRBD2
CDR3 protein: CSAVRGAGDETQYF
CDR3 DNA: TGCAGTGCCGTAAGAGGAGCGGGGGACGAGACCCAGTACTTC

J gene: TRBJ1-1
clone size: many
V gene: TRBV29-1
D gene: NA
CDR3 protein: CSVAPNTEAFF
CDR3 DNA: TGCAGCGTTGCCCCGAACACTGAAGCTTTCTTT

J gene: TRBJ2-7
clone size: many
V gene: TRBV7-2
D gene: NA
CDR3 protein: CASSLEAGNYEQYF
CDR3 DNA: TGTGCCAGCAGCTTAGAGGCGGGGAACTACGAGCAGTACTTC

J gene: TRBJ2-3
clone size: many
V gene: TRBV15
D gene: NA
CDR3 protein: CATSVDLRGRFRDTQYF
CDR3 DNA: TGTGCCACCAGCGTAGACTTGAGGGGAAGATTTCGAGATACGCAGTATTTT

J gene: TRBJ2-7
clone size: NA
V gene: TRBV28
D gene: TRBD1
CDR3 protein: CASRPPGQREQYF
CDR3 DNA: TGTGCCAGCAGACCTCCGGGACAGCGCGAGCAGTACTTC

J gene: TRBJ2-3
clone size: many
V gene: TRBV6-1
D gene: TRBD2
CDR3 protein: CASSWTSGTDTQYF
CDR3 DNA: TGTGCCAGCAGCTGGACTAGCGGGACAGATACGCAGTATTTT

J gene: TRBJ1-2
clone size: many
V gene: TRBV12-3/TRBV12-4
D gene: NA
CDR3 protein: CASSFLEDTGYTF
CDR3 DNA: TGTGCCAGCAGTTTTTTGGAGGATACTGGCTACACCTTC

J gene: TRBJ2-6
clone size: many
V gene: TRBV7-9
D gene: NA
CDR3 protein: CASSFSTTSSSGANVLTF
CDR3 DNA: TGTGCCAGCAGCTTTTCAACGACATCGAGCTCTGGGGCCAACGTCCTGACTTTC

J gene: TRBJ2-1
clone size: many
V gene: TRBV20-1
D gene: NA
CDR3 protein: CSARSFGQGPNEQFF
CDR3 DNA: TGCAGTGCTAGATCCTTTGGGCAGGGGCCCAATGAGCAGTTCTTC

J gene: TRBJ2-3
clone size: many
V gene: TRBV7-6
D gene: NA
CDR3 protein: CASSLWNENTQYF
CDR3 DNA: TGTGCCAGCAGCTTATGGAACGAAAATACGCAGTATTTT

J gene: TRBJ2-7
clone size: many
V gene: TRBV10-1
D gene: TRBD1
CDR3 protein: CASSDPGTGTYEQYF
CDR3 DNA: TGCGCCAGCAGTGATCCCGGGACAGGTACCTACGAGCAGTACTTC

J gene: TRBJ2-1
clone size: NA
V gene: TRBV12-3/TRBV12-4
D gene: TRBD2
CDR3 protein: CASSFRLAANEQFF
CDR3 DNA: TGTGCCAGCAGTTTCAGACTAGCCGCGAATGAGCAGTTCTTC

J gene: TRBJ2-7
clone size: many
V gene: TRBV3-1
D gene: NA
CDR3 protein: CASSPRQTYEQYF
CDR3 DNA: TGTGCCAGCAGCCCCCGACAGACATACGAGCAGTACTTC

J gene: TRBJ2-7
clone size: many
V gene: TRBV12-3/TRBV12-4
D gene: TRBD1
CDR3 protein: CASNPGTGSSYEQYF
CDR3 DNA: TGTGCCAGCAATCCTGGGACAGGGAGCTCCTACGAGCAGTACTTC

J gene: TRBJ1-5
clone size: many
V gene: TRBV24-1
D gene: NA
CDR3 protein: CATSDHRRGSNQPQHF
CDR3 DNA: TGTGCCACCAGTGACCACAGAAGAGGGAGCAATCAGCCCCAGCATTTT

J gene: TRBJ2-1
clone size: many
V gene: TRBV20-1
D gene: TRBD2
CDR3 protein: CSAAGVAGAYNEQFF
CDR3 DNA: TGCAGTGCTGCCGGGGTAGCGGGTGCCTACAATGAGCAGTTCTTC

J gene: TRBJ2-3
clone size: many
V gene: TRBV5-1
D gene: NA
CDR3 protein: CASSGGFADTQYF
CDR3 DNA: TGCGCCAGCAGCGGCGGATTTGCAGATACGCAGTATTTT

J gene: TRBJ2-5
clone size: many
V gene: TRBV5-1
D gene: NA
CDR3 protein: CASSLEWAGQETQYF
CDR3 DNA: TGCGCCAGCAGCTTGGAATGGGCAGGGCAAGAGACCCAGTACTTC

J gene: TRBJ1-4
clone size: many
V gene: TRBV7-9
D gene: NA
CDR3 protein: CASSLDPGTTNEKLFF
CDR3 DNA: TGTGCCAGCAGCTTAGACCCGGGAACAACTAATGAAAAACTGTTTTTT

J gene: TRBJ1-1
clone size: many
V gene: TRBV7-9
D gene: NA
CDR3 protein: CASSHPRMNTEAFF
CDR3 DNA: TGTGCCAGCAGCCACCCCAGGATGAACACTGAAGCTTTCTTT

J gene: TRBJ2-5
clone size: many
V gene: TRBV28
D gene: TRBD1
CDR3 protein: CASSFVPGQGGETQYF
CDR3 DNA: TGTGCCAGCAGTTTCGTGCCGGGACAGGGGGGGGAGACCCAGTACTTC

J gene: TRBJ2-7
clone size: many
V gene: TRBV4-1
D gene: NA
CDR3 protein: CASSPPGLVYEQYF
CDR3 DNA: TGCGCCAGCAGCCCGCCGGGACTGGTATACGAGCAGTACTTC

J gene: TRBJ2-2
clone size: many
V gene: TRBV5-1
D gene: NA
CDR3 protein: CASSWDTTNTGELFF
CDR3 DNA: TGCGCCAGCAGCTGGGACACAACGAACACCGGGGAGCTGTTTTTT

J gene: TRBJ2-7
clone size: many
V gene: TRBV5-1
D gene: TRBD1
CDR3 protein: CASSWTGGTYEQYF
CDR3 DNA: TGCGCCAGCAGCTGGACAGGGGGAACCTACGAGCAGTACTTC

J gene: TRBJ2-7
clone size: many
V gene: TRBV20-1
D gene: TRBD2
CDR3 protein: CSALAGNEATRQYF
CDR3 DNA: TGCAGTGCTCTAGCGGGGAACGAAGCTACGAGGCAGTACTTC

J gene: TRBJ2-7
clone size: many
V gene: TRBV7-2
D gene: NA
CDR3 protein: CASSLGWAYEQYF
CDR3 DNA: TGTGCCAGCAGCTTAGGTTGGGCGTACGAGCAGTACTTC

J gene: TRBJ1-1
clone size: many
V gene: TRBV7-9
D gene: NA
CDR3 protein: CASSSSPANTEAFF
CDR3 DNA: TGTGCCAGCAGCTCATCCCCCGCTAACACTGAAGCTTTCTTT

J gene: TRBJ2-7
clone size: many
V gene: TRBV7-2
D gene: NA
CDR3 protein: CASSQQHGPAYEQYF
CDR3 DNA: TGTGCCAGCAGCCAACAACATGGGCCCGCTTACGAGCAGTACTTC

J gene: TRBJ2-6
clone size: many
V gene: TRBV12-3/TRBV12-4
D gene: NA
CDR3 protein: CASTEGSSGANVLTF
CDR3 DNA: TGTGCCAGCACCGAGGGCAGCTCTGGGGCCAACGTCCTGACTTTC

J gene: TRBJ2-7
clone size: many
V gene: TRBV20-1
D gene: TRBD2
CDR3 protein: CSMLGGSHEQYF
CDR3 DNA: TGCAGCATGCTGGGAGGGAGCCACGAGCAGTACTTC

J gene: TRBJ1-3
clone size: many
V gene: TRBV5-1
D gene: NA
CDR3 protein: CASSLSNQPGNTIYF
CDR3 DNA: TGCGCCAGCAGCTTATCCAACCAACCCGGAAACACCATATATTTT

J gene: TRBJ2-5
clone size: many
V gene: TRBV20-1
D gene: NA
CDR3 protein: CSARVPADRTQYF
CDR3 DNA: TGCAGTGCTAGAGTCCCCGCGGACAGAACCCAGTACTTC

J gene: TRBJ2-7
clone size: many
V gene: TRBV20-1
D gene: NA
CDR3 protein: CSALLSGTASSYEQYF
CDR3 DNA: TGCAGTGCCCTACTATCCGGGACGGCTAGCTCCTACGAGCAGTACTTC

J gene: TRBJ1-2
clone size: NA
V gene: TRBV7-2
D gene: NA
CDR3 protein: CASSLGSDFGGYTF
CDR3 DNA: TGTGCCAGCAGCTTAGGATCAGATTTCGGAGGCTACACCTTC

J gene: TRBJ2-1
clone size: many
V gene: TRBV9
D gene: TRBD2
CDR3 protein: CASSVAIASGFTYNEQFF
CDR3 DNA: TGTGCCAGCAGCGTAGCTATCGCTAGCGGGTTTACCTACAATGAGCAGTTCTTC

J gene: TRBJ1-1
clone size: many
V gene: TRBV5-1
D gene: NA
CDR3 protein: CASSWTDSVGEAFF
CDR3 DNA: TGCGCCAGCAGCTGGACAGACTCAGTCGGTGAAGCTTTCTTT

J gene: TRBJ1-1
clone size: many
V gene: TRBV10-3
D gene: NA
CDR3 protein: CAISQDGTEAFF
CDR3 DNA: TGTGCCATCAGCCAAGACGGTACTGAAGCTTTCTTT

J gene: TRBJ2-7
clone size: many
V gene: TRBV5-1
D gene: TRBD1
CDR3 protein: CASSLEAGGVYEQYF
CDR3 DNA: TGCGCCAGCAGCTTGGAGGCAGGGGGCGTCTACGAGCAGTACTTC

J gene: TRBJ2-3
clone size: many
V gene: TRBV11-1
D gene: TRBD2
CDR3 protein: CASSLGLAGGPGTDTQYF
CDR3 DNA: TGTGCCAGCAGCTTAGGACTAGCGGGAGGGCCTGGTACAGATACGCAGTATTTT

J gene: TRBJ1-6
clone size: many
V gene: TRBV20-1
D gene: TRBD1
CDR3 protein: CSAASTGKNNSPLHF
CDR3 DNA: TGCAGTGCTGCGTCGACAGGGAAGAATAATTCACCCCTCCACTTT

J gene: TRBJ2-3
clone size: many
V gene: TRBV5-6
D gene: NA
CDR3 protein: CASSLLGRADTQYF
CDR3 DNA: TGTGCCAGCAGCTTGTTGGGGCGAGCAGATACGCAGTATTTT

J gene: TRBJ1-1
clone size: many
V gene: TRBV7-3
D gene: NA
CDR3 protein: CASSQGQATEAFF
CDR3 DNA: TGTGCCAGCAGCCAAGGGCAAGCCACTGAAGCTTTCTTT

J gene: TRBJ2-7
clone size: many
V gene: TRBV7-2
D gene: NA
CDR3 protein: CASSLAGHGKQYF
CDR3 DNA: TGTGCCAGCAGCTTAGCCGGTCACGGGAAGCAGTACTTC

J gene: TRBJ2-4
clone size: many
V gene: TRBV5-1
D gene: TRBD1
CDR3 protein: CASSPGTGKNIQYF
CDR3 DNA: TGCGCCAGCAGCCCTGGGACAGGGAAAAACATTCAGTACTTC

J gene: TRBJ1-2
clone size: NA
V gene: TRBV5-1
D gene: NA
CDR3 protein: CASSLGRSDNYGYTF
CDR3 DNA: TGCGCCAGCAGCTTAGGGCGCAGCGACAACTATGGCTACACCTTC